This TCR beta chain was captured by sequencing in a study of blood T cell repertoires in COVID-19. Overall study: T cells, B-cell-depleted T cells, or PBMCs supplied cDNA or gDNA.

As handled by the study authors: The authors estimated nucleated cell counts from reference gene primer amplification. Libraries were prepared by immunoSEQ multiplex PCR; TCRdb keeps only in-frame clonotypes and omits some of them. V and J calls and clone size are given by that table; D and trimming were obtained from the DNA. The repertoire holds fewer than 200,000 clones, with roughly 93% as singletons. Seattle patients were enrolled while actively infected and followed longitudinally. The receptor comes from a man aged 18 to 35 with COVID-19, enrolled during active disease. The source material was peripheral blood.

For the CDR3, the DNA is TGTGCCAGCACCCTAGGAGGGGGCAAGTATGGCTACACCTTC. Its translation: CASTLGGGKYGYTF. This chain uses TRBV28 with TRBJ1-2, with 7 nucleotides matching TRBD1. The CDR3 totals 14 residues. J gave up 5 bases and V 7 bases, and 10 bases lay outside the gene matches. CDR1 and CDR2 (germline): MDHEN, SYDVKM.